The source of this T cell receptor (beta chain) is a study of cytomegalovirus exposure and HLA in healthy donors. The PCR was carried out with 60 Vbeta primers and 13 Jbeta primers. Clones were read by immunoSEQ multiplex PCR, and TCRdb kept only the in-frame ones, dropping some. The sample includes around 140,000 clones, around 75% of them seen just once. Germline V CDR1 and CDR2: LNHDA, SQIVND (reference sequence). The CDR3 runs 15 residues. V shed 5 bases and J 4 bases; nucleotides not matched to a gene: 7. This TCR came from a man aged 35-49 years in good health and CMV-seronegative. The sequenced sample consisted of PBMCs. The chain couples TRBV19 to TRBJ2-3; the match to TRBD1 covers 9 bases. The DNA for the CDR3 is TGTGCCAGTAGTGTGACACAGGGGGCGGCAGATACGCAGTATTTT. This gives the protein CASSVTQGAADTQYF.